This T cell receptor beta chain was recorded in a study of cytomegalovirus exposure and HLA in healthy donors. Findings of the study overall: Looking again later, the authors saw that most CMV-associated TCR beta chains seemed HLA-restricted. Several V segments, TRBV6-2 and TRBV6-3 among them, could not be told apart and were dropped. Over 15,000 TCR beta sequences were associated with HLA alleles at 0.05 false discovery rate in a later analysis. TCR sequences were mostly rare, though some public TCRs occurred in many donors.

This clone came up a few times. What it binds is unknown. The CDR3 spans 13 residues. CDR1 is GTSNPN, CDR2 SVGIG, per germline (reference sequence). V was cut by 3 bases and J by 4 bases, with 13 bases left in between. The PCR contained 60 Vbeta and 13 Jbeta primers. TCRdb's copy holds only in-frame clones and misses some; the assay was immunoSEQ multiplex PCR. The profile shows 250,000 to 350,000 clones, 75% to 90% of them singletons. The chain is built from TRBV30 and TRBJ2-7, with D maybe TRBD1 (6 bases). The sequencing sample was made of PBMCs. The receptor's source is a man between 40 and 49 years old in good health and CMV-seropositive. The CDR3 region has the DNA TGTGCCTGGAGCCCCGGGACACTTTACGAGCAGTACTTC. Encoded protein: CAWSPGTLYEQYF.